Shown below are 25 T cell receptor beta chains from a single sample sequenced in a study of blood T cell repertoires in COVID-19. Profiled with immunoSEQ multiplex PCR; TCRdb holds only in-frame clones, not every one. The table lists some 56,000 clones, over 75% of them singletons. The sequencing input was peripheral blood. These receptors were obtained from a man aged 60 to 75 with acute or convalescent COVID-19.

The chain uses TRBV28 and TRBJ1-2, with 9 bases matching TRBD1. This CDR3 contains 15 residues. Germline V gives CDR1 MDHEN, CDR2 SYDVKM. V was clipped by 3 bases and J by 7 bases; unmatched bases: 9. The CDR3 spells CASSLAHRGRGGYTF. The DNA of the CDR3 is TGTGCCAGCAGTTTGGCCCACAGGGGGCGCGGTGGCTACACCTTC.

This clone was seen a few times. This chain connects TRBV4-2 to TRBJ1-1; TRBD1 is a possible D gene (5 bases). This CDR3 has 17 residues. V lost 0 bases and J 1 base, leaving 15 bases between the germline ends. CDR1 and CDR2 (germline): LGHNA, YNFKEQ. CDR3 amino acids: CASSQELGRGANTEAFF. CDR3 nucleotides: TGTGCCAGCAGCCAAGAGTTGGGGCGTGGGGCGAACACTGAAGCTTTCTTT.

The J gene is TRBJ2-1, the V gene TRBV7-3; 10 positions match TRBD2. Trimming cost V 10 bases and J 4 bases; bases outside gene matches: 10. CDR3 size: 15 residues. Germline V gene data show CDR1 as SGHTA and CDR2 as FQGTGA. This CDR3 is CATRATSGVYNEQFF. CDR3 coding DNA: TGTGCCACCCGGGCCACTAGCGGGGTTTACAATGAGCAGTTCTTC.

The CDR3 nucleotides are TGTGCCAGCAGCCCACCGGGGGTCCTCTCCTACGAGCAGTACTTC. Translated: CASSPPGVLSYEQYF. The rearrangement joins TRBV3-1 (or the pseudogene TRBV3-2) to TRBJ2-7; a possible D gene is TRBD2 (6 bases). Trimming left V 4 bases short and J 0 bases short, with 13 bases between. The CDR3 consists of 15 residues. Germline V CDR1 and CDR2: LGHDT, YNNKEL (reference sequence).

The table lists this clone with a few counts. The rearrangement uses TRBV3-1 (or the pseudogene TRBV3-2) and TRBJ2-7, with D unclear. This CDR3 comprises 16 residues. Per the germline V gene, CDR1 is LGHDT and CDR2 is YNNKEL (reference sequence). Trimming removed 2 bases at V and 5 bases at J, with 19 bases between. CDR3 bases: TGTGCCAGCAGCCAAAACCCAGGTTGGGTAGTCGACGAGCAGTACTTC. It yields the protein CASSQNPGWVVDEQYF.

This chain connects TRBV11-2 to TRBJ2-3; TRBD2 matches at 14 bases. The length of the CDR3 is 16 residues. Trimming at V came to 4 bases and at J to 5 bases, leaving 5 bases not matched to a gene. CDR1 is SGHAT and CDR2 is FQNNGV in the germline V gene. CDR3 region: CASSSRLAGGLDTQYF. CDR3 sequence (DNA): TGTGCCAGCAGCTCGCGACTAGCGGGGGGGCTAGATACGCAGTATTTT.

The chain carries TRBV5-1 and TRBJ2-2, with TRBD2 identical over 10 bases. This CDR3 is built from 18 residues. The germline V gene encodes CDR1 SGHRS and CDR2 YFSETQ. With V trimmed by 0 bases and J by 3 bases, 8 bases remained unmatched. For the CDR3, the DNA is TGCGCCAGCAGCTTGGCCCGGGGGACTAGCGATTACACCGGGGAGCTGTTTTTT. This translates into CASSLARGTSDYTGELFF.

The chain carries TRBV6-5 and TRBJ2-5, with 8 bases fitting TRBD2. The CDR3 has 15 amino acids. CDR1 and CDR2 from the germline V gene are MNHEY and SVGAGI. The ends lost 4 bases at V and 2 bases at J; junction bases unmatched: 6. DNA for the CDR3: TGTGCCAGCAGTTCGGGGGGGCGGCCTCAAGAGACCCAGTACTTC. Amino acid sequence: CASSSGGRPQETQYF.

The chain recombines TRBV6-2 or TRBV6-3 with TRBJ1-4; D is unresolved. V was cut by 2 bases and J by 4 bases, with 8 bases left in between. Germline-derived CDR1 and CDR2 are MNHEY and SVGEGT. The CDR3 extends over 14 amino acids. The CDR3 spells CASSYGQINEKLFF. The CDR3, as DNA: TGTGCCAGCAGTTACGGGCAGATTAATGAAAAACTGTTTTTT.

This chain connects TRBV7-2 to TRBJ2-2; TRBD2 might be the D (7 bases). The V and J ends lost 5 bases and 2 bases respectively, with 12 bases between them. The germline gives CDR1 SGHTA, CDR2 FQGNSA. The CDR3 length is 15 residues. In nucleotides, the CDR3 is TGTGCCAGCAGCAGGGGGGGAACAAACACCGGGGAGCTGTTTTTT. Its protein product is CASSRGGTNTGELFF. The entire variable domain, with the rest obtained from reference TRBV7-2 and TRBJ2-2, is as follows: GAGVSQSPSNKVTEKGKDVELRCDPISGHTALYWYRQSLGQGLEFLIYFQGNSAPDKSGLPSDRFSAERTGGSVSTLTIQRTQQEDSAVYLCASSRGGTNTGELFFGEGSRLTVL.

The chain recombines TRBV6-5 with TRBJ1-1; 7 bases match TRBD1. Trimming removed 5 bases from V and 6 bases from J; junction bases left unmatched: 6. The CDR3 spans 13 residues. Looked up from germline, CDR1 is MNHEY and CDR2 is SVGAGI. CDR3 DNA: TGTGCCAGCAGTCCGACAGGGCCTCCTGAAGCTTTCTTT. Its protein product is CASSPTGPPEAFF.

The chain recombines TRBV7-8 with TRBJ1-5, with 8 bases matching TRBD1. J lost 4 bases, V lost 5 bases, and 4 bases had no gene match. Germline CDR1 reads SGHVS; CDR2 reads FQNEAQ. The CDR3 is 14 amino acids. CDR3 DNA sequence: TGTGCCAGCAGCACCCGACAGGGGAATCAGCCCCAGCATTTT. Protein product: CASSTRQGNQPQHF. Using reference TRBV7-8 and TRBJ1-5 for the parts outside the CDR3, the full variable domain is GAGVSQSPRYKVAKRGQDVALRCDPISGHVSLFWYQQALGQGPEFLTYFQNEAQLDKSGLPSDRFFAERPEGSVSTLKIQRTQQEDSAVYLCASSTRQGNQPQHFGDGTRLSIL.

The V and J genes are TRBV14 and TRBJ2-7; no definite D call. The ends were cut back, 1 base at V and 4 bases at J, with 14 bases in the middle. This CDR3 contains 15 residues. Per germline, CDR1 SGHDN and CDR2 FVKESK. The CDR3 region has the DNA TGTGCCAGCAGCCAAGGATACGAGACTGAATACGAGCAGTACTTC. Its translation is CASSQGYETEYEQYF.

This clone was found once. The chain recombines TRBV24-1 with TRBJ2-1; a possible D gene is TRBD2 (5 bases). Germline V gene data show CDR1 as KGHDR and CDR2 as SFDVKD. Trimming removed 2 bases at V and 4 bases at J, with 11 bases between. CDR3 size: 15 residues. The CDR3 coding sequence is TGTGCCACCAGTGATTCCACTAGGACTTACAATGAGCAGTTCTTC. Protein product: CATSDSTRTYNEQFF.

The rearrangement uses TRBV7-2 and TRBJ2-5; TRBD1 aligns across 8 bases. Losses at the gene ends were 5 bases for V and 4 bases for J; bases not matched to a gene: 3. Germline values: CDR1 SGHTA, CDR2 FQGNSA. This CDR3 has 13 amino acids. The CDR3 sequence: CASSVDRGETQYF. Here the CDR3 DNA reads TGTGCCAGCAGCGTCGACAGGGGAGAGACCCAGTACTTC. The full variable domain, in which reference TRBV7-2 and TRBJ2-5 provide the parts outside the CDR3, is GAGVSQSPSNKVTEKGKDVELRCDPISGHTALYWYRQSLGQGLEFLIYFQGNSAPDKSGLPSDRFSAERTGGSVSTLTIQRTQQEDSAVYLCASSVDRGETQYFGPGTRLLVL.

The chain combines TRBV27 with TRBJ1-2; possibly TRBD1 for D (5 bases). V was pared by 7 bases and J by 3 bases, with 15 bases between. The CDR3 is 14 residues long. Germline CDR1 and CDR2: MNHEY and SMNVEV (reference sequence). CDR3 in DNA: TGTGCCAGCACTCCGTGGGGCGGGGACTATGGCTACACCTTC. It codes for CASTPWGGDYGYTF.

This clone showed up just once. V and J are TRBV13 and TRBJ1-1; 7 nucleotides align to TRBD1. V lost 0 bases to trimming and J lost 5 bases; unmatched junction nucleotides: 3. CDR3 size: 14 residues. Per germline, CDR1 PRHDT and CDR2 FYEKMQ (reference sequence). The DNA for the CDR3 is TGTGCCAGCAGCTTAGGAGGGGGCCTGACTGAAGCTTTCTTT. Translation gives CASSLGGGLTEAFF.

The chain combines TRBV2 with TRBJ2-7, with TRBD2 as a possible D gene (5 bases). V lost 10 bases and J lost 2, with 15 bases in between. This CDR3 spans 13 amino acids. Germline V CDR1 and CDR2: SNHLY, FYNNEI. The CDR3 DNA follows: TGTGCCACCTCGGAGAGGGCACCCTACGAGCAGTACTTC. This translates into CATSERAPYEQYF.

The J gene is TRBJ2-7, the V gene TRBV28; the match to TRBD2 covers 8 bases. This CDR3 has 17 amino acids. V lost 5 bases to trimming and J lost 2 bases; unmatched junction nucleotides: 14. Germline V gene data show CDR1 as MDHEN and CDR2 as SYDVKM. CDR3 protein: CASSPLGAGGFPYEQYF. In DNA form, the CDR3 reads TGTGCCAGCAGTCCCCTCGGGGCGGGGGGATTTCCCTACGAGCAGTACTTC.

The chain joins TRBV12-3 or TRBV12-4 to TRBJ1-6, with a weak D call TRBD1 (6 bases). This CDR3 is 13 amino acids long. Trimming cost V 5 bases and J 9 bases, with 11 bases left between them. In DNA, the CDR3 is TGTGCCAGCAGTCAGGGGCTCAGTTCACCCCTCCACTTT. Protein sequence: CASSQGLSSPLHF.

The chain couples TRBV7-8 to TRBJ1-4, with a tentative D call TRBD1 (6 bases). The V end was cut by 2 bases, the J end by 6 bases, with 10 bases between. CDR3 length: 14 residues. Germline CDR1 is SGHVS and CDR2 is FQNEAQ. CDR3 sequence reads: CASSLREGDEKLFF. For the CDR3, the DNA is TGTGCCAGCAGCTTAAGGGAGGGGGATGAAAAACTGTTTTTT.

The V and J genes are TRBV19 and TRBJ2-6; 8 nucleotides line up with TRBD1. This CDR3 has 16 residues. Germline V CDR1 and CDR2: LNHDA, SQIVND (reference sequence). Trimming at V came to 8 bases and at J to 0 bases, leaving 6 bases not matched to a gene. DNA for the CDR3: TGTGCCAGTGTTGGACAGGGCCTCTCTGGGGCCAACGTCCTGACTTTC. Its protein is CASVGQGLSGANVLTF.

This clone was observed a single time. The gene calls are TRBV28 and TRBJ2-7; 8 nucleotides match TRBD1. CDR1 is MDHEN, CDR2 SYDVKM, per germline. The CDR3 runs to 16 residues. Trimming took 6 bases from V and 1 from J; bases not matched to a gene: 11. The CDR3 loop is CASSPSRTGYSYEQYF. DNA of the CDR3: TGTGCCAGCAGCCCATCCAGGACAGGGTATTCCTACGAGCAGTACTTC.

The V gene is TRBV10-3, the J gene TRBJ2-1; 7 bases are shared with TRBD2. Trimming removed 4 bases from V and 9 bases from J; junction bases left unmatched: 3. Germline V gives CDR1 ENHRY, CDR2 SYGVKD. CDR3 size: 12 residues. The CDR3 bases are TGTGCCATCAGTGGCCGACTAGCTGAGCAGTTCTTC. Translated: CAISGRLAEQFF.

This clone has only one observation. The CDR3 DNA sequence: TGTGCCAGCGGGACTCGATACACCGGGGAGCTGTTTTTT. This codes for CASGTRYTGELFF. The chain uses TRBV19 and TRBJ2-2, with D maybe TRBD2 (6 bases). This CDR3 contains 13 residues. In germline, CDR1 is LNHDA, CDR2 SQIVND (reference sequence). Trimming left V 9 bases short and J 3 bases short, with 11 bases between.